This paragraph reports one T cell receptor beta chain. The authors' processing: Amplifying reference gene primers gave estimates of nucleated cell counts. Method: immunoSEQ multiplex PCR; TCRdb's copy keeps in-frame clones and lacks some. V and J calls and clone size are copied from that table; D and trimming were computed from the DNA. The sample includes roughly 200,000 clones, 84% of them seen just once. The sample comes from a study of blood T cell repertoires in COVID-19. About the study: The cDNA or gDNA used as material had been derived from T cells, B-cell-depleted T cells, or PBMCs.

The ends lost 4 bases at V and 4 bases at J; junction bases unmatched: 3. The CDR3 is made up of 14 amino acids. Germline V CDR1 and CDR2: SGHDT, YYEEEE. The sequence came from a human donor in a cohort sampled during active COVID-19. The chain combines TRBV5-6 with TRBJ2-1; 9 bases are shared with TRBD1. The sample taken for sequencing was peripheral blood. The CDR3 here is CASSRGTGYNEQFF. The CDR3 nucleotides read TGTGCCAGCAGCCGAGGGACAGGGTACAATGAGCAGTTCTTC.